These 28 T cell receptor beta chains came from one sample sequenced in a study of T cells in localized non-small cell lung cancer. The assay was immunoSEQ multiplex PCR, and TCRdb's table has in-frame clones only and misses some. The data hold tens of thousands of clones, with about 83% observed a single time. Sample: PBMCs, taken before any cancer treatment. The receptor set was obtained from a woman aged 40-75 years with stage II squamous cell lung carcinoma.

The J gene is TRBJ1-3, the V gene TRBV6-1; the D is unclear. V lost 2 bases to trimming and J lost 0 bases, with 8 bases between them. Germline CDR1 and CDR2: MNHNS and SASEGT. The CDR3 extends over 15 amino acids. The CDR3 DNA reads TGTGCCAGCAGTGAAAGATGGGGCTCTGGAAACACCATATATTTT. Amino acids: CASSERWGSGNTIYF.

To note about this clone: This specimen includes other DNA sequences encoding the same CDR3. The CDR3 nucleotides read TGTGCCAGCAGCCTAACCGAGACCCAGTACTTC. It yields the protein CASSLTETQYF. The J gene is TRBJ2-5, the V gene TRBV7-2; no clear D. Germline CDR1 SGHTA, CDR2 FQGNSA. This CDR3 has 11 amino acids. Trimming stripped 5 bases from V and 5 bases from J, with 6 bases between.

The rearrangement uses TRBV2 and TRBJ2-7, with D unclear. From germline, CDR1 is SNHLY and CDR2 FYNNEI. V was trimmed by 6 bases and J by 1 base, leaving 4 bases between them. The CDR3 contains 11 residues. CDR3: CASRESYEQYF. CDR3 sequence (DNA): TGTGCCAGCAGAGAGTCCTACGAGCAGTACTTC.

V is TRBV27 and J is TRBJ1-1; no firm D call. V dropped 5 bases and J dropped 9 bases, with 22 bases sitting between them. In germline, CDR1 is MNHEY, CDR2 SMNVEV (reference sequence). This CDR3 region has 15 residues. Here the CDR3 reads CASSPPSSGVRKAFF. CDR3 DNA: TGTGCCAGCAGTCCTCCGTCATCTGGCGTTCGGAAAGCTTTCTTT.

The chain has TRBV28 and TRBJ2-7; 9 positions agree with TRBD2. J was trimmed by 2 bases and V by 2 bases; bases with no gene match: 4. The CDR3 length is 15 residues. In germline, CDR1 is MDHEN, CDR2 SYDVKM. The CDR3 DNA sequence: TGTGCCAGCAGTTTAGTCCTAGCGGGAACCTACGAGCAGTACTTC. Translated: CASSLVLAGTYEQYF.

In DNA form, the CDR3 reads TGTGCCAGCAGAACTGCCGGGACAGCCAATTCACCCCTCCACTTT. It encodes CASRTAGTANSPLHF. J is TRBJ1-6 and V is TRBV6-5; 7 positions agree with TRBD1. This CDR3 spans 15 amino acids. The V gene end was trimmed by 6 bases and the J gene end by 7 bases; junction bases not matched to a gene: 9. Germline assignment: CDR1 MNHEY and CDR2 SVGAGI.

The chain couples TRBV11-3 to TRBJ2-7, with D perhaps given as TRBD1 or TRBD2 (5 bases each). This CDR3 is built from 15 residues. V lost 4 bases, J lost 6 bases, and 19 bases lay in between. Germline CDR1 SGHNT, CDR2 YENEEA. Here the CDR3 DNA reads TGTGCCAGCAGCTCGAAGGGGCAGGGACCCGGCGAGCAGTACTTC. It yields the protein CASSSKGQGPGEQYF.

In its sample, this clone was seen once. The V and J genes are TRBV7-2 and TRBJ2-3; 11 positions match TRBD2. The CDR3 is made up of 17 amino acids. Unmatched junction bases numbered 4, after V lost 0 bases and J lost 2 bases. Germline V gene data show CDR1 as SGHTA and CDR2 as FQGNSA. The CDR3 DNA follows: TGTGCCAGCAGCTTAGCGCTAGCGGGAGGCTTCACAGATACGCAGTATTTT. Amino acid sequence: CASSLALAGGFTDTQYF.

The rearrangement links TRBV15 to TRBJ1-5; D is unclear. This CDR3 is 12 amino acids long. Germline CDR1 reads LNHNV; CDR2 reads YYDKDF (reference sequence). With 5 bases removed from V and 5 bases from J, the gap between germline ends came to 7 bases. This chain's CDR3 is CATSPPHQPQHF. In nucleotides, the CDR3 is TGTGCCACCAGCCCACCTCATCAGCCCCAGCATTTT.

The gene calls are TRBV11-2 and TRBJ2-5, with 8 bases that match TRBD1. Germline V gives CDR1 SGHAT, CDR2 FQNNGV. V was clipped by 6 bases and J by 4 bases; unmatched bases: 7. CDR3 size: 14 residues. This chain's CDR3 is CASRNPGGPETQYF. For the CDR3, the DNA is TGTGCCAGCAGAAATCCAGGGGGCCCAGAGACCCAGTACTTC.

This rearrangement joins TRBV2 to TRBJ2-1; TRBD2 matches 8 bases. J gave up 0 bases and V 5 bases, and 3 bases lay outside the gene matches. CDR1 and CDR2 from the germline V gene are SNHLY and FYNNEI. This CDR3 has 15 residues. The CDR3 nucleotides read TGTGCCAGCAGTCTAAGCGGGGGCTCCTACAATGAGCAGTTCTTC. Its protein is CASSLSGGSYNEQFF.

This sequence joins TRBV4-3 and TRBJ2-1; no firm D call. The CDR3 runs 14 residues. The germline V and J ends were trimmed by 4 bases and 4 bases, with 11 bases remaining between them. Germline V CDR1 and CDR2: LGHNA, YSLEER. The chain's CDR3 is CASSPTLSYNEQFF. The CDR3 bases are TGCGCCAGCAGCCCTACTCTTTCTTACAATGAGCAGTTCTTC.

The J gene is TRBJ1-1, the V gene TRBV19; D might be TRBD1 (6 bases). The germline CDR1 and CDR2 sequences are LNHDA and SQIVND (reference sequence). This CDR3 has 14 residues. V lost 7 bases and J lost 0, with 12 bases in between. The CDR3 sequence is CASTVGAVNTEAFF. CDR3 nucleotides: TGTGCCAGTACAGTGGGGGCCGTGAACACTGAAGCTTTCTTT.

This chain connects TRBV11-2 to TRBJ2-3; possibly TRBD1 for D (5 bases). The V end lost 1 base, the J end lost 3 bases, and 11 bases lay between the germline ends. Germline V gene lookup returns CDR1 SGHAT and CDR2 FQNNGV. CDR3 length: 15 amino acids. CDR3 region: CASSLGQPRTDTQYF. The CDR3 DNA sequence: TGTGCCAGCAGCTTAGGACAGCCCCGGACAGATACGCAGTATTTT.

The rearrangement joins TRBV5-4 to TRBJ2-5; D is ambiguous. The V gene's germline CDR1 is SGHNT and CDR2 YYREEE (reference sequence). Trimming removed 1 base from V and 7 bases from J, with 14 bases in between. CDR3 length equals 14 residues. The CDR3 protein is CASSLPPPQRTQYF. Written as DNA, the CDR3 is TGTGCCAGCAGCTTGCCACCCCCACAAAGGACCCAGTACTTC. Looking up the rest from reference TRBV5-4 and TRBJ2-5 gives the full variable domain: ETGVTQSPTHLIKTRGQQVTLRCSSQSGHNTVSWYQQALGQGPQFIFQYYREEENGRGNFPPRFSGLQFPNYSSELNVNALELDDSALYLCASSLPPPQRTQYFGPGTRLLVL.

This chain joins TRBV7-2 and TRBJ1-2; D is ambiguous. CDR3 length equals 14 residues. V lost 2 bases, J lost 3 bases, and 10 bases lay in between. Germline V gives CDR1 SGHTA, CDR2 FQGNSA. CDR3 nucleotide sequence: TGTGCCAGCAGCTTAACGACCCGGGACTATGGCTACACCTTC. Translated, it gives CASSLTTRDYGYTF.

CDR3 sequence reads: CASKLTSGRGNEQFF. The CDR3 coding sequence is TGTGCCAGCAAATTAACTAGCGGGAGAGGCAATGAGCAGTTCTTC. V is TRBV7-2 and J is TRBJ2-1; the match to TRBD2 covers 11 bases. V lost 7 bases to trimming and J lost 6 bases; unmatched junction nucleotides: 8. Germline CDR1 reads SGHTA; CDR2 reads FQGNSA. CDR3 length equals 15 residues. The full variable domain, with the rest looked up from reference TRBV7-2 and TRBJ2-1, is GAGVSQSPSNKVTEKGKDVELRCDPISGHTALYWYRQSLGQGLEFLIYFQGNSAPDKSGLPSDRFSAERTGGSVSTLTIQRTQQEDSAVYLCASKLTSGRGNEQFFGPGTRLTVL.

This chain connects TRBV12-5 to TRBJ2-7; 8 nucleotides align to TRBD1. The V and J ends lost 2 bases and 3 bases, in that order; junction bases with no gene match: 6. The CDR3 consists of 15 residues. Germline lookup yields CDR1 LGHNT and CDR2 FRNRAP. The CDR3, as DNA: TGTGCTAGTGGTTTGAGTACAGGGGGTCTCTACGAGCAGTACTTC. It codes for CASGLSTGGLYEQYF. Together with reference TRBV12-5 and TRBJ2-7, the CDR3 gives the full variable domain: DARVTQTPRHKVTEMGQEVTMRCQPILGHNTVFWYRQTMMQGLELLAYFRNRAPLDDSGMPKDRFSAEMPDATLATLKIQPSEPRDSAVYFCASGLSTGGLYEQYFGPGTRLTVT.

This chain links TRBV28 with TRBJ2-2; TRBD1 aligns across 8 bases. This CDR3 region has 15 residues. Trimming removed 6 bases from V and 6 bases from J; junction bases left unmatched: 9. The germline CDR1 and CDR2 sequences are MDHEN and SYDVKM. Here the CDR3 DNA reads TGTGCCAGCAGACCGACAGGGGTATTCCCCGGGGAGCTGTTTTTT. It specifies CASRPTGVFPGELFF.

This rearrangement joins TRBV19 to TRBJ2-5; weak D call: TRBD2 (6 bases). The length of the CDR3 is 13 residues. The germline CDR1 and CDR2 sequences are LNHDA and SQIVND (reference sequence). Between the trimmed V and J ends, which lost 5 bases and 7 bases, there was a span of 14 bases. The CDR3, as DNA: TGTGCCAGTAGTGCGGGACTGTCGGGGACCCAGTACTTC. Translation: CASSAGLSGTQYF.

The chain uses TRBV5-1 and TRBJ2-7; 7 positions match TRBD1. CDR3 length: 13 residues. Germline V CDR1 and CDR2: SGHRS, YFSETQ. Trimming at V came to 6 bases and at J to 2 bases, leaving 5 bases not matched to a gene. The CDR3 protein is CASKGTEAYEQYF. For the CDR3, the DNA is TGCGCCAGCAAGGGGACAGAAGCCTACGAGCAGTACTTC.

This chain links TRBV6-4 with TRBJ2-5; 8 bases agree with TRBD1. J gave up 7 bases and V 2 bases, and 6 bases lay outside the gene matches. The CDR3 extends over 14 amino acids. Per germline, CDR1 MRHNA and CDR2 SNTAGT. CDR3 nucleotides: TGTGCCAGCAGTGACCGACAGGGGTCCGGGACCCAGTACTTC. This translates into CASSDRQGSGTQYF.

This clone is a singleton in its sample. CDR3 sequence (DNA): TGTGCCAGTAGTACGGGACTGTCCTCCTACAATGAGCAGTTCTTC. Translating gives CASSTGLSSYNEQFF. This rearrangement joins TRBV19 to TRBJ2-1; TRBD2 might be the D (6 bases). Trimming stripped 4 bases from V and 0 bases from J, with 10 bases between. Germline V CDR1 and CDR2: LNHDA, SQIVND (reference sequence). The CDR3 spans 15 residues.

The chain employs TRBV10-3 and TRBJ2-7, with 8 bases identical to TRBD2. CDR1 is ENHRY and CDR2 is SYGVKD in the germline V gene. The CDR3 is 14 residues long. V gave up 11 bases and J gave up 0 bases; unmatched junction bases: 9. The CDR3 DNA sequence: TGTGCCTCCTACGGCGGGAGGATCTCCTACGAGCAGTACTTC. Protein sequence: CASYGGRISYEQYF.

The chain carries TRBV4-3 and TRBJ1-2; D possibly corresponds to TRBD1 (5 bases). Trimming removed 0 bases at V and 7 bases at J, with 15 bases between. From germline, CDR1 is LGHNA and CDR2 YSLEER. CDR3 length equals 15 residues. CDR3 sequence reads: CASSQDRDRLVGYTF. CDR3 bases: TGCGCCAGCAGCCAAGACAGGGATCGGTTGGTTGGCTACACCTTC.

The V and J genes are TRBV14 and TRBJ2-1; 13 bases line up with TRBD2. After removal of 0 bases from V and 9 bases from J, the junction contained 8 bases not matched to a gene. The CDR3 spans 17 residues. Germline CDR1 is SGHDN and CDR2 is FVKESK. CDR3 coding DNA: TGTGCCAGCAGCCAAGAACTAGCGGGAGGGCCATTCCCTGAGCAGTTCTTC. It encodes CASSQELAGGPFPEQFF.

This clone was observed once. CDR3 sequence (DNA): TGTGCCAGCAGCGTCCTAGCGGCTCCCCCTTACAATGAGCAGTTCTTC. It encodes CASSVLAAPPYNEQFF. The chain recombines TRBV9 with TRBJ2-1, with 7 bases that match TRBD2. Unmatched junction bases numbered 9, after V lost 2 bases and J lost 4 bases. This CDR3 contains 16 residues. Looked up from germline, CDR1 is SGDLS and CDR2 is YYNGEE.

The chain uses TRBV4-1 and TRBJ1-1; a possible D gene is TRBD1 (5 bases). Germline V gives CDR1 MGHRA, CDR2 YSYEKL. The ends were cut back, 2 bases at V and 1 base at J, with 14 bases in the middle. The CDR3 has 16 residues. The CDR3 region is CASSQFRDQENTEAFF. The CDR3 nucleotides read TGCGCCAGCAGCCAATTCCGGGACCAGGAGAACACTGAAGCTTTCTTT.